What follows describes a single T cell receptor (beta chain). Its specificity is unknown. In germline, CDR1 is SGHNT, CDR2 YYREEE (reference sequence). The CDR3 is 11 amino acids. This sample was taken from a study of T cells expressing NK-cell markers. Study information: It was from sorted CD3+CD56+NKG2C+, CD3+CD56+NKG2C- and CD3+CD56-NKG2C+ T cells that TCR beta repertoires came. General study results and limits: Dominant NKG2C+ clonotypes in six donors made up roughly 1.0-7.0% of CD8+ T cells. Where a few donors were concerned, these clonotypes also led the CD3+CD56-NKG2C+ fraction.

TCR beta libraries carry UMIs added by 5'RACE template switching. No DNA is given; TCRdb re-called the 5' RACE reads and lists each CDR3 protein once. This sample's table has approximately 150,000 distinct CDR3 sequences. Sequences were obtained from blood T cells: a sorted CD56 or NKG2C T cell subset, CD4+ or CD8+ T cells, or bulk PBMC T cells (not recorded which). The origin of this receptor is a man between 18 and 29 years old in good health. The chain joins TRBV5-4 to TRBJ2-1. CDR3 protein: CASMEANEQFF.